The 12 T cell receptor beta chains presented below share a single source sample, sequenced in a study of blood T cell repertoires in COVID-19. The data were produced by immunoSEQ multiplex PCR, yet TCRdb's version contains in-frame clones alone and is incomplete. The sample lists 100,000 to 120,000 clones; over 75% were seen once. The sequencing input was peripheral blood. Receptor source: a woman aged 65 to 85 with acute or convalescent COVID-19.

The rearrangement joins TRBV6-2 or TRBV6-3 to TRBJ2-2; 10 nucleotides align to TRBD2. The CDR3 consists of 15 residues. CDR1 and CDR2 (germline): MNHEY, SVGEGT. Trimming at V came to 2 bases and at J to 7 bases, leaving 4 bases not matched to a gene. The CDR3 protein is CASSYLRLAGGELFF. Written as DNA, the CDR3 is TGTGCCAGCAGTTACCTGCGACTAGCGGGCGGGGAGCTGTTTTTT.

The chain is built from TRBV28 and TRBJ2-7; the D gene is possibly TRBD1 (6 bases). Per the germline V gene, CDR1 is MDHEN and CDR2 is SYDVKM. This CDR3 has 14 residues. V lost 5 bases and J 2 bases, leaving 13 bases between the germline ends. This CDR3 reads CASSPRGGTYEQYF. The CDR3 coding sequence is TGTGCCAGCAGTCCCCGAGGGGGTACCTACGAGCAGTACTTC.

The chain carries TRBV27 and TRBJ1-4; D ambiguous. Trimming took 3 bases from V and 6 from J, leaving 11 bases between them. Germline values: CDR1 MNHEY, CDR2 SMNVEV (reference sequence). The CDR3 totals 14 residues. Here the CDR3 DNA reads TGTGCCAGCAGTTTTGGAGGCTTAGATGAAAAACTGTTTTTT. Amino acids: CASSFGGLDEKLFF.

The V gene is TRBV6-6, the J gene TRBJ1-1; maybe TRBD1 (5 bases). The V end was cut by 6 bases, the J end by 3 bases, with 11 bases between. CDR1 is MNHNY and CDR2 is SVGAGI in the germline V gene (reference sequence). This CDR3 has 13 amino acids. The CDR3 DNA reads TGTGCCAGCAGCCTCGACAGATACACTGAAGCTTTCTTT. Protein product: CASSLDRYTEAFF.

The gene calls are TRBV29-1 and TRBJ2-5, with D hard to call. This CDR3 spans 12 amino acids. Germline V gene lookup returns CDR1 SQVTM and CDR2 ANQGSEA. V was clipped by 5 bases and J by 5 bases, with 12 bases between them. This chain's CDR3 is CSVSRGPETQYF. In DNA, the CDR3 is TGCAGCGTTTCCCGCGGTCCGGAGACCCAGTACTTC.

This sequence joins TRBV19 and TRBJ1-3; D is ambiguous. Germline loops: CDR1 LNHDA, CDR2 SQIVND (reference sequence). The CDR3 length is 13 residues. V lost 6 bases, J lost 0 bases, and 6 bases lay in between. The CDR3 sequence is CASRGGSGNTIYF. The CDR3, as DNA: TGTGCCAGTAGAGGAGGCTCTGGAAACACCATATATTTT.

The chain has TRBV18 and TRBJ2-7; D may be TRBD1 (5 bases). The CDR3 length is 14 residues. The V and J ends lost 0 bases and 5 bases respectively, with 11 bases between them. The V gene's germline CDR1 is KGHSH and CDR2 LQKENI. The CDR3 nucleotides read TGTGCCAGCTCACCACCCCTCGGACAAAACGAGCAGTACTTC. It yields the protein CASSPPLGQNEQYF. Full variable domain (missing parts from reference TRBV18 and TRBJ2-7): NAGVMQNPRHLVRRRGQEARLRCSPMKGHSHVYWYRQLPEEGLKFMVYLQKENIIDESGMPKERFSAEFPKEGPSILRIQQVVRGDSAAYFCASSPPLGQNEQYFGPGTRLTVT.

The chain links TRBV5-6 to TRBJ2-2; 7 nucleotides agree with TRBD1. V trimming: 4 bases; J trimming: 6 bases; junction bases outside the gene matches: 9. Germline V gene sequence: CDR1 SGHDT, CDR2 YYEEEE. CDR3 length equals 15 residues. CDR3 coding DNA: TGTGCCAGCAGCACAGGGGTCGGTTTGTCCGGGGAGCTGTTTTTT. It translates to CASSTGVGLSGELFF. Full variable domain (missing parts from reference TRBV5-6 and TRBJ2-2): DAGVTQSPTHLIKTRGQQVTLRCSPKSGHDTVSWYQQALGQGPQFIFQYYEEEERQRGNFPDRFSGHQFPNYSSELNVNALLLGDSALYLCASSTGVGLSGELFFGEGSRLTVL.

V is TRBV6-5 and J is TRBJ1-2; D is unresolved. Germline assignment: CDR1 MNHEY and CDR2 SVGAGI. This CDR3 region has 14 residues. The V gene lost 9 bases and the J gene lost 5 bases, with 19 bases spanning the gap. DNA for the CDR3: TGTGCCAGTAAACAGACCATAGGTTGGTATGGCTACACCTTC. It is translated as CASKQTIGWYGYTF.

This chain links TRBV10-1 with TRBJ2-7, with 9 nucleotides matching TRBD1. Germline-derived CDR1 and CDR2 are WNHNN and SYGVQD (reference sequence). CDR3 length: 13 residues. Trimming at V came to 8 bases and at J to 6 bases, leaving 8 bases not matched to a gene. CDR3 DNA sequence: TGCGCCAGCGGACGGGACAGGGTGAGCGAGCAGTACTTC. This encodes CASGRDRVSEQYF.

This chain links TRBV2 with TRBJ2-1; D perhaps matches TRBD2 (7 bases). This CDR3 comprises 15 residues. The V gene lost 2 bases and the J gene lost 4 bases, with 12 bases spanning the gap. Per the germline V gene, CDR1 is SNHLY and CDR2 is FYNNEI. In DNA form, the CDR3 reads TGTGCCAGCAGTGAAATGGCGGGGGCTTACAATGAGCAGTTCTTC. It codes for CASSEMAGAYNEQFF.

The V and J genes are TRBV5-1 and TRBJ2-3; tentatively, D is TRBD2 (5 bases). The CDR3 is 14 residues long. Per the germline V gene, CDR1 is SGHRS and CDR2 is YFSETQ. V lost 4 bases to trimming and J lost 6 bases, with 15 bases between them. DNA of the CDR3: TGCGCCAGCAGCCCAGGAGCGAGGGAGGATACGCAGTATTTT. Translation gives CASSPGAREDTQYF. Complete variable domain (other parts from reference TRBV5-1 and TRBJ2-3): KAGVTQTPRYLIKTRGQQVTLSCSPISGHRSVSWYQQTPGQGLQFLFEYFSETQRNKGNFPGRFSGRQFSNSRSEMNVSTLELGDSALYLCASSPGAREDTQYFGPGTRLTVL.